The entry below describes one T cell receptor (beta chain). The antigen is unknown. The CDR3 length is 14 residues. Germline V gene sequence: CDR1 SEHNR, CDR2 FQNEAQ (reference sequence). V gave up 0 bases and J gave up 4 bases, with 6 bases separating them. Clones were sequenced by immunoSEQ multiplex PCR, and TCRdb holds only the in-frame ones, with some missing. The sample holds about 52,000 clones, approximately 97% seen once. This specimen comes from a study of siplizumab effects on memory and regulatory T cells. Whole-study results and caveats: Mean Treg-derived proportions of mappable alloreactive CD4+ clones were around 70% for siplizumab and roughly 27% for controls. Major contributors to the alloresponse seemed to be naive T cells, which also appeared more diverse than memory cells.

The rearrangement joins TRBV7-9 to TRBJ1-4; D unresolved. Sequencing used naive CD4+ T cells sorted from blood. The TCR was taken from a human donor in good health. The CDR3, as DNA: TGTGCCAGCAGCTTAGCCAGTAGTAATGAAAAACTGTTTTTT. It yields the protein CASSLASSNEKLFF.